This TCR beta chain was retrieved from a study of blood T cell repertoires in COVID-19. Clones were read by immunoSEQ multiplex PCR, and TCRdb kept only the in-frame ones, dropping some. This table holds about 320,000 clones, roughly nine tenths found once. The sample was PBMCs or T cells enriched from blood (not recorded which). The origin of this receptor is a man aged 55 to 69 who had recovered from COVID-19.

The CDR3 sequence: CASSIATGRGYTF. The CDR3 nucleotides are TGTGCCAGTAGTATAGCGACAGGGCGAGGCTACACCTTC. This chain joins TRBV19 and TRBJ1-2, with 7 bases fitting TRBD1. Germline lookup yields CDR1 LNHDA and CDR2 SQIVND (reference sequence). There are 13 residues in the CDR3. V was clipped by 1 base and J by 8 bases; unmatched bases: 4.